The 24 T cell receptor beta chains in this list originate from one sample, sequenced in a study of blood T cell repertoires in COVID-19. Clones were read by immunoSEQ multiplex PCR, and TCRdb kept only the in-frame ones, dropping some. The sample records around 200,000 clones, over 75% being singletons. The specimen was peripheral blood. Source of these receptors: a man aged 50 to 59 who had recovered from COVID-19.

The CDR3 sequence: CASSLLAGASYNEQFF. The CDR3, as DNA: TGTGCCAGCAGCTTACTAGCGGGAGCGTCTTACAATGAGCAGTTCTTC. This chain links TRBV7-3 with TRBJ2-1; TRBD2 agrees at 10 bases. V was clipped by 2 bases and J by 4 bases; unmatched bases: 5. CDR1 is SGHTA and CDR2 is FQGTGA in the germline V gene. The CDR3 totals 16 residues.

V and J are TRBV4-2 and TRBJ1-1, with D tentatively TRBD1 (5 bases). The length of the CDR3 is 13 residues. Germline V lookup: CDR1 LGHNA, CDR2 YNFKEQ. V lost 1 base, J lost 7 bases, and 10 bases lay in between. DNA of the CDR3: TGTGCCAGCAGCCAAGGGGCGCAGGGTGAAGCTTTCTTT. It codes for CASSQGAQGEAFF.

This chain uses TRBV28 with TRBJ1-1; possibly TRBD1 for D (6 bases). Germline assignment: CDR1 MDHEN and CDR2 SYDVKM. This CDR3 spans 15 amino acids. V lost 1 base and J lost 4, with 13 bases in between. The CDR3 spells CASSLYGGRVTEAFF. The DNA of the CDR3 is TGTGCCAGCAGTTTATACGGGGGGCGCGTCACTGAAGCTTTCTTT.

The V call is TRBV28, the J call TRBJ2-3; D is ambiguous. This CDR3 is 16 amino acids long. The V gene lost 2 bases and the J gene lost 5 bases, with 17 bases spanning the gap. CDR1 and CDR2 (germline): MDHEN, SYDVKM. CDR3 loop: CASSLPPHESRDTQYF. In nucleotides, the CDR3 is TGTGCCAGCAGTTTACCCCCTCATGAGAGTCGAGATACGCAGTATTTT. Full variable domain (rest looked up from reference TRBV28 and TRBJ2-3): DVKVTQSSRYLVKRTGEKVFLECVQDMDHENMFWYRQDPGLGLRLIYFSYDVKMKEKGDIPEGYSVSREKKERFSLILESASTNQTSMYLCASSLPPHESRDTQYFGPGTRLTVL.

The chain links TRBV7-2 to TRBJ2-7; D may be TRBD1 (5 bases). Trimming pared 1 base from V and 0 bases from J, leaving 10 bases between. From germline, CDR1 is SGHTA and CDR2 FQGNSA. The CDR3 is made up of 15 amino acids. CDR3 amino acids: CASSLEGWYSYEQYF. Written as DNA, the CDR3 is TGTGCCAGCAGCTTAGAGGGGTGGTACTCCTACGAGCAGTACTTC.

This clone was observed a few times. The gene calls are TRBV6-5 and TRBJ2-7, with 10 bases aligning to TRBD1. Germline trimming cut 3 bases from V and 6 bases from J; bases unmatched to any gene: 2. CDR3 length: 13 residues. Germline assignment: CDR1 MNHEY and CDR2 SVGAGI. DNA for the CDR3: TGTGCCAGCAGTTATGGACAGGGGGTCGAGCAGTACTTC. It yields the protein CASSYGQGVEQYF.

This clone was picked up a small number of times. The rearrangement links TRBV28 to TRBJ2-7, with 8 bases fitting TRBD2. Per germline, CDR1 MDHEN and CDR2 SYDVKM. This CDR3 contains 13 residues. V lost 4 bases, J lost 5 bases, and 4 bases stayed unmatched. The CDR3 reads CASSSPSGHEQYF. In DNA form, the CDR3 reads TGTGCCAGCAGTTCCCCTAGCGGGCACGAGCAGTACTTC.

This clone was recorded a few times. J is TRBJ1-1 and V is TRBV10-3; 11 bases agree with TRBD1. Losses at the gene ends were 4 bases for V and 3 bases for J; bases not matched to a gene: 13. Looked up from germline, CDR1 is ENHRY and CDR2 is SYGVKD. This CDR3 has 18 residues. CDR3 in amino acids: CAISGGRTGGAGDTEAFF. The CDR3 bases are TGTGCCATCAGTGGTGGACGGACAGGGGGCGCGGGTGACACTGAAGCTTTCTTT.

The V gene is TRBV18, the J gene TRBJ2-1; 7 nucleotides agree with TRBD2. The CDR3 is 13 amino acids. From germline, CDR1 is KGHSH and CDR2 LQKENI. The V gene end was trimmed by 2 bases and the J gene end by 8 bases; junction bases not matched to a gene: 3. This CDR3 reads CASSPIGGDEQFF. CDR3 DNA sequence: TGTGCCAGCTCACCAATTGGGGGGGATGAGCAGTTCTTC.

Here the CDR3 reads CASGRTSKNEKLFF. DNA of the CDR3: TGTGCCAGTGGCCGGACAAGTAAGAATGAAAAACTGTTTTTT. V usage is TRBV19 and J usage is TRBJ1-4; D is possibly TRBD1 (5 bases). V was cut by 8 bases and J by 5 bases, with 15 bases left in between. The CDR3 has 14 residues. CDR1 and CDR2 from the germline V gene are LNHDA and SQIVND (reference sequence).

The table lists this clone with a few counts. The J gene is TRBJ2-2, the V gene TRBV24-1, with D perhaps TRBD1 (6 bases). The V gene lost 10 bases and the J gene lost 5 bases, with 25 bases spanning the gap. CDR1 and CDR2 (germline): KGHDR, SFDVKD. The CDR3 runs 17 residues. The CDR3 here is CATGDRSSNRRTGELFF. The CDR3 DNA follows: TGTGCCACTGGAGACAGGTCCTCTAACCGACGGACCGGGGAGCTGTTTTTT.

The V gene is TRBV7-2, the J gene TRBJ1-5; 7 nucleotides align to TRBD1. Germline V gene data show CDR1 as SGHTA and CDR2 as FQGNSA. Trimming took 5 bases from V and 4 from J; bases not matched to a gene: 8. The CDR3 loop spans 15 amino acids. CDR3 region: CASSRWTGLNQPQHF. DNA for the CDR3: TGTGCCAGCAGCCGCTGGACAGGACTTAATCAGCCCCAGCATTTT.

The CDR3 spells CASSYDRGPNEKLFF. As DNA, the CDR3 is TGTGCCAGCAGCTACGACAGGGGACCTAATGAAAAACTGTTTTTT. The chain joins TRBV7-2 to TRBJ1-4; the match to TRBD1 covers 8 bases. Trimming at V came to 4 bases and at J to 3 bases, leaving 4 bases not matched to a gene. The V gene's germline CDR1 is SGHTA and CDR2 FQGNSA. The CDR3 is made up of 15 amino acids.

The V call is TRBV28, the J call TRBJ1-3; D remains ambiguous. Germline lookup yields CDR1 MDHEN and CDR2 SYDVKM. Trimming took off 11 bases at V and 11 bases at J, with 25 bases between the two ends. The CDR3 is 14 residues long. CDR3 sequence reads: CASNAVYQPNSIYF. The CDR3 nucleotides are TGTGCCTCAAACGCGGTTTATCAACCCAATTCCATATATTTT.

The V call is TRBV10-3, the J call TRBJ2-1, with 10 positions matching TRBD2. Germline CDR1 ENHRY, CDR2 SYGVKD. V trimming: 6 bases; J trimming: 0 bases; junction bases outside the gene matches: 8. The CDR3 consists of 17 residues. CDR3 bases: TGTGCCATCAGCCCTAGCGGGAGACCGAGCTCCTACAATGAGCAGTTCTTC. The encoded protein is CAISPSGRPSSYNEQFF.

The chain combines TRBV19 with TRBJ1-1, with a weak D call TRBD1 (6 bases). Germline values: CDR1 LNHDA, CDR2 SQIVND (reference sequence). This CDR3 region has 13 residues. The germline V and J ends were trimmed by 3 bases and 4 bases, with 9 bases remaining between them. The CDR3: CASSIQGGTEAFF. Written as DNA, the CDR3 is TGTGCCAGTAGTATCCAAGGGGGCACTGAAGCTTTCTTT.

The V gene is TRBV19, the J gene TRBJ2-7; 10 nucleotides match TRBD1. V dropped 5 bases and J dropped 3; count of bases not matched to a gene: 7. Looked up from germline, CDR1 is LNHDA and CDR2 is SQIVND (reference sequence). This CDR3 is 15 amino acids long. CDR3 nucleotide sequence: TGTGCCAGTAGTTATGGGACAGGGGTAGACTACGAGCAGTACTTC. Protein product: CASSYGTGVDYEQYF. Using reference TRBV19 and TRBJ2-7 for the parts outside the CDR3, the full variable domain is DGGITQSPKYLFRKEGQNVTLSCEQNLNHDAMYWYRQDPGQGLRLIYYSQIVNDFQKGDIAEGYSVSREKKESFPLTVTSAQKNPTAFYLCASSYGTGVDYEQYFGPGTRLTVT.

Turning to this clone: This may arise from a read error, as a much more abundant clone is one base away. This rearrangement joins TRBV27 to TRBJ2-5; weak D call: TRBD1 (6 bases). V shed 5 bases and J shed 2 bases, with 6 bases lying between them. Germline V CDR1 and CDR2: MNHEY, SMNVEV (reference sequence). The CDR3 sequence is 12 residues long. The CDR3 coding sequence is TGTGCCAGCAGTGGACAGCAAGAGACCCAGTACTTC. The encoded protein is CASSGQQETQYF.

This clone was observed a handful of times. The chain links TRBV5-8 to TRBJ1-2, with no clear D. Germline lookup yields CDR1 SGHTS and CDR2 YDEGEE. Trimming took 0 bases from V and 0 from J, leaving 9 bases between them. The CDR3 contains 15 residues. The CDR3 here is CASSLVPETNYGYTF. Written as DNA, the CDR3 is TGTGCCAGCAGCTTGGTCCCAGAAACTAACTATGGCTACACCTTC.

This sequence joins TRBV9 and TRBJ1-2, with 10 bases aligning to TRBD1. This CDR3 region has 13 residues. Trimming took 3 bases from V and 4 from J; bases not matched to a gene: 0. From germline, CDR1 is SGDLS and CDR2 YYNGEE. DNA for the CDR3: TGTGCCAGCAGCGGGACAGGGGGCTATGGCTACACCTTC. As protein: CASSGTGGYGYTF.

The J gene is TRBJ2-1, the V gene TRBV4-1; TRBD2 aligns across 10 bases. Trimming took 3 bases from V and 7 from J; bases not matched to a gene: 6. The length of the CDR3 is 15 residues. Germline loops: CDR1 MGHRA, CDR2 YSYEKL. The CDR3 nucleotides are TGCGCCAGCAGCCACCGAGCGGGAGGGGGGAATGAGCAGTTCTTC. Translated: CASSHRAGGGNEQFF.

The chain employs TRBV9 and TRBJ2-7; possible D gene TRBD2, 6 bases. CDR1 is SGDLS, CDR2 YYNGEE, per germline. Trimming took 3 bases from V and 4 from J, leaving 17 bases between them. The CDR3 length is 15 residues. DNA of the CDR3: TGTGCCAGCAGCGCCGAACCGACTAGTCGGTACGAGCAGTACTTC. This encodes CASSAEPTSRYEQYF.

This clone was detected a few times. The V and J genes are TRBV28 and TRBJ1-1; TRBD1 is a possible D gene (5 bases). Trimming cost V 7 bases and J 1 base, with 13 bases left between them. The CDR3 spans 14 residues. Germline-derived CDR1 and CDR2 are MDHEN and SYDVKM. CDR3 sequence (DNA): TGTGCCAGCAAATCGGGGGGAAAGAACACTGAAGCTTTCTTT. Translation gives CASKSGGKNTEAFF.

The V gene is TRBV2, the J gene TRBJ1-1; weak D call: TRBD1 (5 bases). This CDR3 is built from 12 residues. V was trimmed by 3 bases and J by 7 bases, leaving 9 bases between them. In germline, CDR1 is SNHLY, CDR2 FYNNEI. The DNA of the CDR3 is TGTGCCAGCAGTGACGACACAGGTGAAGCTTTCTTT. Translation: CASSDDTGEAFF.